The T cell receptor (beta chain) described here comes from a study of blood T cells in healthy people across ages. In this sample, this clonotype turned up once. Its matching antigen is unknown. Trimming at V came to 3 bases and at J to 4 bases, leaving 14 bases not matched to a gene. The germline V gene encodes CDR1 DFQATT and CDR2 SNEGSKA (reference sequence). The CDR3 loop spans 16 amino acids. Together with a sample-barcoded 5' primer, a J-beta primer mix was included in a second PCR lasting roughly 6 to 12 cycles. Through a template-switch adaptor with 12 random nucleotides, each cDNA molecule received a tag. One entry per CDR3 protein, called by TCRdb with MiXCR from the 5' RACE reads. The top ten clones hold about 32% of a sample with 700,000 or so distinct CDR3 sequences, roughly two fifths of them seen once. Per sample, extraction of total RNA gave at least 5.5 micrograms in every case. General study results and limits: Observed TCR beta diversity per million T cells went down as age went up. This fall followed a roughly linear course with age. Donor CMV infection status was unknown, possibly confounding age-related changes in expanded clonotypes.

What was sequenced was blood. The chain combines TRBV20-1 with TRBJ2-7; TRBD2 matches at 8 bases. This clonotype was obtained from an elderly man in good health. CDR3 protein: CSARRPPDGRGYEQYF. The CDR3 DNA is TGCAGTGCTAGGCGTCCACCCGACGGGAGGGGTTACGAGCAGTACTTC.